Below, 31 T cell receptor beta chains from the same sample are listed, as sequenced in a study of blood T cell repertoires in COVID-19. Repertoires were generated with immunoSEQ multiplex PCR, while TCRdb's copy carries only in-frame clones and drops some. This table has about 150,000 clones, less than 95% appearing once. The specimen sequenced was peripheral blood. The receptors were gathered from a man aged 50 or older with acute or convalescent COVID-19.

This clone was detected only once. This chain connects TRBV11-3 to TRBJ2-1; D might be TRBD1 (6 bases). Trimming removed 3 bases from V and 7 bases from J, with 7 bases in between. This CDR3 has 12 amino acids. CDR1 SGHNT and CDR2 YENEEA come from the germline V gene. The CDR3 nucleotides read TGTGCCAGCAGCTTGGGGGCGAATGAGCAGTTCTTC. Amino acids: CASSLGANEQFF.

The V gene is TRBV5-6, the J gene TRBJ1-1, with 9 bases identical to TRBD1. With 4 bases clipped from V and 4 bases from J, the junction kept 5 bases outside the gene matches. The germline V gene has CDR1 SGHDT and CDR2 YYEEEE. The CDR3 consists of 14 residues. CDR3 nucleotides: TGTGCCAGCAGCGGAACAGGGGGCAGCACTGAAGCTTTCTTT. Amino acid sequence: CASSGTGGSTEAFF.

The J gene is TRBJ2-1, the V gene TRBV11-2; D might be TRBD2 (5 bases). The germline CDR1 and CDR2 sequences are SGHAT and FQNNGV. The V end lost 3 bases, the J end lost 7 bases, and 10 bases lay between the germline ends. The CDR3 spans 13 residues. DNA of the CDR3: TGTGCCAGCAGCTTTCAACGGAGGAATGAGCAGTTCTTC. Protein product: CASSFQRRNEQFF.

This rearrangement joins TRBV19 to TRBJ2-2; D may be TRBD1 (5 bases). The CDR3 is 15 amino acids. V dropped 7 bases and J dropped 0 bases, with 12 bases sitting between them. Germline CDR1 and CDR2: LNHDA and SQIVND (reference sequence). In DNA form, the CDR3 reads TGTGCCAGTAAACCTCAGGGCGCGAACACCGGGGAGCTGTTTTTT. Its translation: CASKPQGANTGELFF.

This chain joins TRBV9 and TRBJ1-4; D not resolved. The CDR3 length is 15 residues. V lost 0 bases, J lost 4 bases, and 10 bases lay in between. Germline loops: CDR1 SGDLS, CDR2 YYNGEE. The CDR3 region is CASSVEDTVNEKLFF. CDR3 DNA: TGTGCCAGCAGCGTAGAAGACACCGTTAATGAAAAACTGTTTTTT.

This chain uses TRBV6-5 with TRBJ1-1; D is perhaps TRBD1 (5 bases). The CDR3 extends over 14 amino acids. With 1 base removed from V and 5 bases from J, the gap between germline ends came to 11 bases. Germline V CDR1 and CDR2: MNHEY, SVGAGI. The CDR3 DNA reads as TGTGCCAGCAGTTACTTCGGGGGTGGGACTGAAGCTTTCTTT. It specifies CASSYFGGGTEAFF.

This clone showed up just a few times. The V call is TRBV5-1, the J call TRBJ2-3, with 8 bases that match TRBD2. V lost 0 bases to trimming and J lost 1 base; unmatched junction nucleotides: 13. This CDR3 region has 19 residues. Germline values: CDR1 SGHRS, CDR2 YFSETQ. This chain's CDR3 is CASSLAGLAIRRRTDTQYF. The DNA for the CDR3 is TGCGCCAGCAGCTTGGCAGGACTAGCAATACGTAGGCGCACAGATACGCAGTATTTT.

In its sample, this clone was seen a few times. The gene calls are TRBV7-2 and TRBJ1-2; 9 positions match TRBD1. The trim removed 5 bases at V and 8 bases at J, leaving 12 bases unmatched. Germline-derived CDR1 and CDR2 are SGHTA and FQGNSA. This CDR3 region has 15 residues. The CDR3 bases are TGTGCCAGCAGCCCACATCCCGGGACAGGGACCGGCTACACCTTC. Protein: CASSPHPGTGTGYTF.

V is TRBV9 and J is TRBJ2-2; a possible D gene is TRBD2 (5 bases). The CDR3 has 13 residues. Between the trimmed V and J ends, which lost 5 bases and 4 bases, there was a span of 9 bases. Germline V gives CDR1 SGDLS, CDR2 YYNGEE. For the CDR3, the DNA is TGTGCCAGCAGTAGGGAGATCACCGGGGAGCTGTTTTTT. It encodes CASSREITGELFF. The whole variable domain, remainder taken from reference TRBV9 and TRBJ2-2, is DSGVTQTPKHLITATGQRVTLRCSPRSGDLSVYWYQQSLDQGLQFLIQYYNGEERAKGNILERFSAQQFPDLHSELNLSSLELGDSALYFCASSREITGELFFGEGSRLTVL.

This chain connects TRBV7-2 to TRBJ1-3; D is uncertain. The V end was cut by 3 bases, the J end by 0 bases, with 6 bases between. The CDR3 loop spans 14 amino acids. CDR1 and CDR2 from the germline V gene are SGHTA and FQGNSA. This chain's CDR3 is CASSLQYSGNTIYF. Written as DNA, the CDR3 is TGTGCCAGCAGCTTGCAGTACTCTGGAAACACCATATATTTT.

This chain joins TRBV19 and TRBJ1-1, with 8 nucleotides matching TRBD1. CDR1 is LNHDA and CDR2 is SQIVND in the germline V gene (reference sequence). The CDR3 spans 20 residues. Germline trimming cut 3 bases from V and 0 bases from J; bases unmatched to any gene: 18. CDR3 in amino acids: CASSMFGTGSVRGMNTEAFF. As DNA, the CDR3 is TGTGCCAGTAGTATGTTTGGGACAGGAAGCGTCCGAGGGATGAACACTGAAGCTTTCTTT.

The gene calls are TRBV28 and TRBJ1-6; 9 nucleotides align to TRBD1. The CDR3 runs 14 residues. CDR1 MDHEN and CDR2 SYDVKM come from the germline V gene. After removal of 6 bases from V and 7 bases from J, the junction contained 4 bases not matched to a gene. CDR3 sequence reads: CASSQGQGNSPLHF. DNA for the CDR3: TGTGCCAGCAGCCAGGGACAGGGAAATTCACCCCTCCACTTT. The full variable domain, completed using reference TRBV28 and TRBJ1-6, is DVKVTQSSRYLVKRTGEKVFLECVQDMDHENMFWYRQDPGLGLRLIYFSYDVKMKEKGDIPEGYSVSREKKERFSLILESASTNQTSMYLCASSQGQGNSPLHFGNGTRLTVT.

This rearrangement joins TRBV7-2 to TRBJ2-6, with a possible D match to TRBD1 (5 bases). V lost 2 bases and J lost 4, with 9 bases in between. The CDR3 totals 15 residues. The germline V gene encodes CDR1 SGHTA and CDR2 FQGNSA. The CDR3 here is CASSLTRGGANVLTF. CDR3 nucleotide sequence: TGTGCCAGCAGCTTAACAAGGGGAGGGGCCAACGTCCTGACTTTC.

The rearrangement joins TRBV5-1 to TRBJ2-3; unclear D gene. This CDR3 is built from 18 residues. Germline V lookup: CDR1 SGHRS, CDR2 YFSETQ. Trimming cost V 4 bases and J 0 bases, with 21 bases left between them. The CDR3 loop reads CASSELTGGARSTDTQYF. CDR3 nucleotides: TGCGCCAGCAGCGAACTTACCGGTGGTGCGAGAAGCACAGATACGCAGTATTTT.

This chain joins TRBV7-7 and TRBJ2-1, with D perhaps matching TRBD1 (5 bases). CDR1 SSHAT and CDR2 FNYEAQ come from the germline V gene (reference sequence). V was pared by 1 base and J by 7 bases, with 14 bases between. The CDR3 length is 15 residues. CDR3 bases: TGTGCCAGCAGCTTAGGAGCCCAGGGTGGGAATGAGCAGTTCTTC. Translation: CASSLGAQGGNEQFF. The full variable domain, with the rest looked up from reference TRBV7-7 and TRBJ2-1, is GAGVSQSPRYKVTKRGQDVTLRCDPISSHATLYWYQQALGQGPEFLTYFNYEAQPDKSGLPSDRFSAERPEGSISTLTIQRTEQRDSAMYRCASSLGAQGGNEQFFGPGTRLTVL.

The chain uses TRBV30 and TRBJ1-1, with D perhaps matching TRBD1 (5 bases). The V end lost 0 bases, the J end lost 1 base, and 15 bases lay between the germline ends. The CDR3 is made up of 16 amino acids. Germline assignment: CDR1 GTSNPN and CDR2 SVGIG (reference sequence). The CDR3 protein is CAWSVGRGRANTEAFF. The CDR3 region has the DNA TGTGCCTGGAGTGTAGGGCGTGGCAGGGCGAACACTGAAGCTTTCTTT. The full variable domain, completed using reference TRBV30 and TRBJ1-1, is SQTIHQWPATLVQPVGSPLSLECTVEGTSNPNLYWYRQAAGRGLQLLFYSVGIGQISSEVPQNLSASRPQDRQFILSSKKLLLSDSGFYLCAWSVGRGRANTEAFFGQGTRLTVV.

The chain carries TRBV28 and TRBJ1-1; TRBD1 is a possible D gene (5 bases). CDR3 length equals 15 residues. Germline CDR1 and CDR2: MDHEN and SYDVKM. V shed 5 bases and J shed 0 bases, with 13 bases lying between them. The CDR3 DNA reads TGTGCCAGCAGTCCCCCCAGGGTGGTGAACACTGAAGCTTTCTTT. Its protein product is CASSPPRVVNTEAFF.

This chain joins TRBV7-8 and TRBJ2-2; the D is unclear. The V end lost 1 base, the J end lost 0 bases, and 12 bases lay between the germline ends. Germline loops: CDR1 SGHVS, CDR2 FQNEAQ. This CDR3 has 17 residues. CDR3 amino acids: CASSLVRGTANTGELFF. The CDR3 region has the DNA TGTGCCAGCAGCTTAGTTCGAGGAACGGCGAACACCGGGGAGCTGTTTTTT.

The rearrangement joins TRBV5-1 to TRBJ2-6; D is unresolved. Germline CDR1 is SGHRS and CDR2 is YFSETQ. The CDR3 extends over 15 amino acids. Between the trimmed V and J ends, which lost 4 bases and 1 base, there was a span of 9 bases. This CDR3 reads CASSETASGANVLTF. The DNA for the CDR3 is TGCGCCAGCAGCGAAACAGCTTCTGGGGCCAACGTCCTGACTTTC.

The chain employs TRBV5-4 and TRBJ1-1, with 8 bases aligning to TRBD1. After removal of 5 bases from V and 2 bases from J, the junction contained 8 bases not matched to a gene. The length of the CDR3 is 15 residues. Germline V gene lookup returns CDR1 SGHNT and CDR2 YYREEE (reference sequence). The DNA for the CDR3 is TGTGCCAGCAGGGAGTATCAGGGGGCTAACACTGAAGCTTTCTTT. Amino acids: CASREYQGANTEAFF.

V is TRBV3-1 (or the pseudogene TRBV3-2) and J is TRBJ2-2, with 9 bases that match TRBD2. Germline V gene sequence: CDR1 LGHDT, CDR2 YNNKEL (reference sequence). The CDR3 has 16 residues. The J segment lost 1 base and the V segment lost 4 bases, leaving 4 bases of the junction unmatched. The CDR3 region has the DNA TGTGCCAGCAGCCGGCGACTAGCGGAGAACACCGGGGAGCTGTTTTTT. Amino acids: CASSRRLAENTGELFF.

The chain uses TRBV6-5 and TRBJ2-5; D is possibly TRBD1 (6 bases). Germline values: CDR1 MNHEY, CDR2 SVGAGI. This CDR3 spans 14 amino acids. V was clipped by 6 bases and J by 6 bases, with 17 bases between them. CDR3 in DNA: TGTGCCAGCAGCAAACCGGGACAAGGGAAGACCCAGTACTTC. Protein product: CASSKPGQGKTQYF.

This clone occurred once. The V and J genes are TRBV27 and TRBJ2-2; a possible D gene is TRBD2 (6 bases). V lost 4 bases and J 2 bases, leaving 17 bases between the germline ends. This CDR3 contains 17 residues. Per the germline V gene, CDR1 is MNHEY and CDR2 is SMNVEV (reference sequence). CDR3 coding DNA: TGTGCCAGCAGTTCCTTCCCGGACTATTCTAACACCGGGGAGCTGTTTTTT. Amino acids: CASSSFPDYSNTGELFF.

The rearrangement links TRBV5-1 to TRBJ1-1; possible D gene TRBD1, 5 bases. V lost 2 bases and J 1 base, leaving 12 bases between the germline ends. The CDR3 has 15 amino acids. The germline CDR1 and CDR2 sequences are SGHRS and YFSETQ. The CDR3 nucleotides read TGCGCCAGCAGCTTTAGGGGCTTCGGGAACACTGAAGCTTTCTTT. As protein: CASSFRGFGNTEAFF.

The rearrangement joins TRBV13 to TRBJ2-5, with 8 bases lining up with TRBD2. The length of the CDR3 is 15 residues. Germline-derived CDR1 and CDR2 are PRHDT and FYEKMQ (reference sequence). V shed 5 bases and J 2 bases; nucleotides not matched to a gene: 7. The CDR3 DNA sequence: TGTGCCAGCAGCCTAAGGACGGGAGGGCAAGAGACCCAGTACTTC. Encoded protein: CASSLRTGGQETQYF.

The chain links TRBV5-4 to TRBJ1-2; TRBD1 aligns across 7 bases. Germline CDR1 reads SGHNT; CDR2 reads YYREEE (reference sequence). CDR3 length: 16 amino acids. The ends lost 3 bases at V and 5 bases at J; junction bases unmatched: 13. CDR3 protein: CASSSTPTWDSYGYTF. CDR3 nucleotides: TGTGCCAGCAGCTCAACCCCGACGTGGGACAGTTATGGCTACACCTTC.

The chain has TRBV2 and TRBJ2-1, with D perhaps TRBD1 (5 bases). V lost 3 bases and J 0 bases, leaving 9 bases between the germline ends. This CDR3 contains 15 residues. Per germline, CDR1 SNHLY and CDR2 FYNNEI. In DNA form, the CDR3 reads TGTGCCAGCAGTGAGGCGCAGGGCTCCTACAATGAGCAGTTCTTC. The encoded protein is CASSEAQGSYNEQFF.

This chain uses TRBV7-8 with TRBJ2-1, with D unresolved. Germline V lookup: CDR1 SGHVS, CDR2 FQNEAQ. The CDR3 runs 14 residues. V lost 4 bases, J lost 1 base, and 8 bases lay in between. The CDR3 region is CASSSRKSYNEQFF. As DNA, the CDR3 is TGTGCCAGCAGCTCCAGGAAGTCCTACAATGAGCAGTTCTTC.

The rearrangement uses TRBV5-1 and TRBJ2-3; TRBD2 agrees at 10 bases. The CDR3 loop spans 17 amino acids. V dropped 2 bases and J dropped 1; count of bases not matched to a gene: 7. From germline, CDR1 is SGHRS and CDR2 YFSETQ. The CDR3 loop reads CASSLGYGTSGTDTQYF. CDR3 DNA: TGCGCCAGCAGCTTAGGGTATGGGACTAGCGGCACAGATACGCAGTATTTT.

The V gene is TRBV13, the J gene TRBJ1-2; D uncertain. The V gene lost 1 base and the J gene lost 8 bases, with 14 bases spanning the gap. Germline assignment: CDR1 PRHDT and CDR2 FYEKMQ (reference sequence). The CDR3 is 14 amino acids. CDR3 DNA: TGTGCCAGCAGCTTAGTAATTACGGGTGGGGGCTACACCTTC. Translation gives CASSLVITGGGYTF.

The chain combines TRBV6-5 with TRBJ1-1, with D maybe TRBD1 (6 bases). CDR3 length: 14 amino acids. Germline V gene sequence: CDR1 MNHEY, CDR2 SVGAGI. V was pared by 0 bases and J by 2 bases, with 7 bases between. The chain's CDR3 is CASSYSDSNTEAFF. For the CDR3, the DNA is TGTGCCAGCAGTTACTCGGACAGTAACACTGAAGCTTTCTTT.